The subject of this entry is one T cell receptor (beta chain). The entry originates in a study of blood T cell repertoires in COVID-19. The overall study: Some COVID-19 samples were acute and others convalescent; all came from the United States, Italy and Spain.

Authors' methods: Counts of nucleated cells, estimated from reference gene primer amplification, were obtained. TCRdb's copy holds only in-frame clones and misses some; the assay was immunoSEQ multiplex PCR. V and J calls and clone size are given by that table; D and trimming were obtained from the DNA. The top ten clones hold approximately 1.9% of a sample with roughly 120,000 clones, 90% of them seen once. The length of the CDR3 is 15 residues. Germline lookup yields CDR1 MNHEY and CDR2 SMNVEV (reference sequence). V lost 5 bases, J lost 0 bases, and 13 bases lay in between. This clonotype was obtained from a human donor with active COVID-19. The donor label of this sample is uncertain. The sample consisted of peripheral blood. The rearrangement links TRBV27 to TRBJ1-2; D is possibly TRBD1 (5 bases). CDR3: CASSIRARTNYGYTF. The CDR3 coding sequence is TGTGCCAGCAGTATCAGGGCCCGAACTAACTATGGCTACACCTTC.